This T cell receptor (beta chain) stems from a study of patients and donors after allogeneic stem cell transplantation. From the RT-PCR reads, TCRdb called clonotypes with MiXCR, one entry per CDR3 protein. The sample holds 410,000 or so distinct CDR3 sequences, more than 15% seen once. V lost 0 bases and J lost 3, with 5 bases in between. CDR1 is LNHDA and CDR2 is SQIVND in the germline V gene (reference sequence). This CDR3 has 14 residues. The origin of this receptor is a human donor who was either an allogeneic HSCT recipient or a stem cell or donor lymphocyte infusion donor (not recorded which). It is not recorded whose cells these are; they may come from a transplant donor. This chain connects TRBV19 to TRBJ2-2; the D is unclear. Sequences were obtained from blood, either unsorted or a sorted T cell fraction (not recorded which). The DNA for the CDR3 is TGTGCCAGTAGTATAGAGGGGTACACCGGGGAGCTGTTTTTT. This gives the protein CASSIEGYTGELFF.